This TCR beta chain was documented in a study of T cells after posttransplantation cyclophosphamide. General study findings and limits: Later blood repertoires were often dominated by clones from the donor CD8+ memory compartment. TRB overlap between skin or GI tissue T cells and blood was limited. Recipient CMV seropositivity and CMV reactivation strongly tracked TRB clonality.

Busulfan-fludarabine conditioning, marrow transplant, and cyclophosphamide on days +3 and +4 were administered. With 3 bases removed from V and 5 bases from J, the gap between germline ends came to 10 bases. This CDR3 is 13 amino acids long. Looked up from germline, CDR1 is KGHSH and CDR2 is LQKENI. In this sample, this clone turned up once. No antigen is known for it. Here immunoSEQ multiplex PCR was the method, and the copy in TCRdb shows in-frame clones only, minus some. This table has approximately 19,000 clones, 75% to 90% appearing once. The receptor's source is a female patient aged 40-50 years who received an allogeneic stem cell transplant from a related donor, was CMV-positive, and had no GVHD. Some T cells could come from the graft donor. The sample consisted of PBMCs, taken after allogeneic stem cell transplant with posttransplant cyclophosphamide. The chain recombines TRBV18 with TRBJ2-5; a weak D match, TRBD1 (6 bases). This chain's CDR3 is CASSPRGGETQYF. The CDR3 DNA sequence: TGTGCCAGCTCACCCAGGGGTGGCGAGACCCAGTACTTC.